The clone carrying this TCR beta chain was seen ten or more times. The germline CDR1 and CDR2 sequences are SGHRS and YFSETQ. This CDR3 contains 12 residues. V shed 2 bases and J shed 6 bases, with 5 bases lying between them. For repertoire sequencing, the TCR beta CDR3 regions were amplified from RNA transcripts. The authors performed first-round RT-PCR with HTBI primers and then a second-round multiplex PCR. TCRdb redid the calling of the multiplex PCR reads with MiXCR, one entry per CDR3 protein. The sample lists 150,000 to 200,000 distinct CDR3 sequences, over 35% occurring once. These data come from a study of Graves' ophthalmopathy and Graves' hyperthyroidism.

This TCR was sampled from a woman in her forties with Graves' ophthalmopathy. The gene calls are TRBV5-1 and TRBJ2-2; D not certain. The source material was peripheral blood. DNA of the CDR3: TGCGCCAGCAGCTTCGCCCCCGGGGAGCTGTTTTTT. Translating gives CASSFAPGELFF.